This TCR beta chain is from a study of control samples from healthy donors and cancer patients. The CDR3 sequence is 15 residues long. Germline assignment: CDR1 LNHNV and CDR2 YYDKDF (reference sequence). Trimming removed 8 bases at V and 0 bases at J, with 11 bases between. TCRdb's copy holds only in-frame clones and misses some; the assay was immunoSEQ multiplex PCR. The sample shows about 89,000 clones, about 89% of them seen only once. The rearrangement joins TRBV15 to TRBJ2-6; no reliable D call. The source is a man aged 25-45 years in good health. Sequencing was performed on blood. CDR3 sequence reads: CATYRASSGANVLTF. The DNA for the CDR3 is TGTGCCACCTACCGGGCCTCCTCTGGGGCCAACGTCCTGACTTTC.